Listed here is a single TCR beta chain. This clone's antigen is unknown. Within one base of it there is no much larger clone, and no base qualities were kept. The trial excluded patients who had a history of autoimmune disease or who were on systemic immunosuppression. Peripheral blood for TCR sequencing was collected from all dose cohorts at baseline, on cycle 4 day 1, and on cycle 7 day 1. The samples were taken from a phase I, first-in-human, multicenter, open-label dose-escalation trial of ivuxolimab. Adults with locally advanced or metastatic head and neck squamous cell, hepatocellular, melanoma or renal cell carcinoma were enrolled in the trial. Before TCR sequencing, CD4+ T cells and CD8+ T cells were sorted from peripheral blood as separate populations. This specimen belongs to a study of OX40 agonist ivuxolimab in advanced cancers. Regarding the study in general: Ivuxolimab was a fully human IgG2 agonistic monoclonal antibody targeting the costimulatory receptor OX40 (CD134). Intravenous ivuxolimab was administered to patients every 2 weeks at six dose levels: 0.01, 0.1, 0.3, 1.5, 3 and 10 mg/kg. Among the approximately 50 dose-escalation patients, about 19 had hepatocellular carcinoma, roughly 15 melanoma, 9 renal cell carcinoma and 9 head and neck cancer. In the dose-escalation cohort, more than 80% of patients were male, and the mean age was roughly 60 years with a range of roughly 23 to 79. Prior anti-PD-1, anti-PD-L1 or anti-CTLA-4 therapy was permitted, and approximately 42% of dose-escalation patients had received checkpoint inhibitors. Partial responses occurred in three dose-escalation patients, of whom one had hepatocellular carcinoma and two had cutaneous melanoma. Peripheral TCRbeta sequencing aimed to test whether ivuxolimab altered TCR sequence diversity and caused clonal T-cell expansion. The monotherapy dose-escalation portion (N of about 47 patients) of the phase I ivuxolimab trial is reported in the paper. Results and caveats for the whole study, not just this receptor: On average, CD8+ T cells showed more expanded clones than CD4+ T cells after ivuxolimab. In the 0.1-3.0 mg/kg groups, partial responders were among the patients with the lowest normalized peripheral clonal expansion, particularly in CD8+ T cells. Clonal expansion of both CD4+ and CD8+ blood T cells was observed from baseline to week 6 at doses 0.1 to 3.0 mg/kg. Which antigens the clonally expanded peripheral T cells were specific for was not determined. Low levels of normalized T-cell clonal expansion were also seen in some patients who did not respond.

At the junction V is shortened by 5 bases and J by 1 base; bases outside the gene matches: 4. The CDR3 sequence holds 16 residues, the cysteine and phenylalanine included. Here the CDR3 DNA is all that survives: 48 bases in frame from base 1. The germline V gene sets CDR1 to MDHEN and CDR2 to SYDVKM. For sequencing of the TCRbeta CDR3 region, genomic DNA was extracted from the sorted cells. The immunoSEQ Assay was used for sequencing of TCRbeta CDR3 regions. TCRdb took this table from immuneACCESS and kept in-frame rearrangements with V and J called. Such tables lack part of the clones; where checked against another copy, unresolved V genes explain under half of the gap, and the rest is unexplained. Here the sample has about 110,000 clones; approximately 89% occur a single time. The ten top clones hold approximately 0.69% of the sample.

The chain employs TRBV28 and TRBJ2-3; TRBD2 aligns with 12 central bases. The sequenced sample was CD4+ or CD8+ T cells sorted from blood, obtained in a trial of the OX40 agonist ivuxolimab. The sequence was obtained from an adult with an advanced solid tumor such as melanoma, head and neck, liver or kidney cancer. The encoded CDR3 is CASSPLAGGGTDTQYF. In nucleotides, the sequence is TGTGCCAGCAGTCCACTAGCGGGAGGTGGCACAGATACGCAGTATTTT.